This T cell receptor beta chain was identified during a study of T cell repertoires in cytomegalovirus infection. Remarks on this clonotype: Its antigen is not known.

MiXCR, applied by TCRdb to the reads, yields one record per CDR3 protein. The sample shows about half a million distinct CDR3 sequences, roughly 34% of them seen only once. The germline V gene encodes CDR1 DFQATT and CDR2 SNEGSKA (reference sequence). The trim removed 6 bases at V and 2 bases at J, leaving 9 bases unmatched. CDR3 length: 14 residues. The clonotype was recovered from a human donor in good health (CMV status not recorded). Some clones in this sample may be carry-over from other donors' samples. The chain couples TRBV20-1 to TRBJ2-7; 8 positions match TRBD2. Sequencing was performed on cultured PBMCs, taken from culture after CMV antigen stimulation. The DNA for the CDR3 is TGCAGTGCCCCGTACGCGGGAGGAGCCTACGAGCAGTACTTC. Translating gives CSAPYAGGAYEQYF.